This T cell receptor beta chain was captured in a study of T cell repertoires in cytomegalovirus infection. The ends lost 5 bases at V and 3 bases at J; junction bases unmatched: 9. This CDR3 is 17 amino acids long. In germline, CDR1 is PRHDT, CDR2 FYEKMQ (reference sequence). TCRdb called the reads again in MiXCR, with one record for every CDR3 protein. The profile shows hundreds of thousands of distinct CDR3 sequences, roughly 24% of them singletons. Sample: CD8+ T cells from PBMCs. V gene TRBV13 combines with J gene TRBJ2-7; 14 nucleotides agree with TRBD2. The sequence derives from a human donor in good health (CMV status not recorded). Some clones in this sample may be carry-over from other donors' samples. For the CDR3, the DNA is TGTGCCAGCAGCGAGGGACTAGCGGGGGTTCCGAGCTACGAGCAGTACTTC. Translation: CASSEGLAGVPSYEQYF.